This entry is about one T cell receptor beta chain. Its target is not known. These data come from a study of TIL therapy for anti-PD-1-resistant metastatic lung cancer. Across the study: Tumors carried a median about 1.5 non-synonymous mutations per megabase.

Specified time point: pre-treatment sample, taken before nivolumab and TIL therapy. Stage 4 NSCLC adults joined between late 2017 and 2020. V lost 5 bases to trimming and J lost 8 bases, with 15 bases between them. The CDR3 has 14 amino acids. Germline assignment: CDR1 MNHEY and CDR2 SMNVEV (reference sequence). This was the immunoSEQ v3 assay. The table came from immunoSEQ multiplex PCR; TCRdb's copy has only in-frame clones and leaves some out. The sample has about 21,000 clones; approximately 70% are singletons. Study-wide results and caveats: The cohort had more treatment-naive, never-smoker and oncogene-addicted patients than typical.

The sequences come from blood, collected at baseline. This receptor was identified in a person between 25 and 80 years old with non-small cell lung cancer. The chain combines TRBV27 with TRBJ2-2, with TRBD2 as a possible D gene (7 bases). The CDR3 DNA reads TGTGCCAGCAGTAAGGGGAGGGGGGCAGGGGAGCTGTTTTTT. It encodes CASSKGRGAGELFF.